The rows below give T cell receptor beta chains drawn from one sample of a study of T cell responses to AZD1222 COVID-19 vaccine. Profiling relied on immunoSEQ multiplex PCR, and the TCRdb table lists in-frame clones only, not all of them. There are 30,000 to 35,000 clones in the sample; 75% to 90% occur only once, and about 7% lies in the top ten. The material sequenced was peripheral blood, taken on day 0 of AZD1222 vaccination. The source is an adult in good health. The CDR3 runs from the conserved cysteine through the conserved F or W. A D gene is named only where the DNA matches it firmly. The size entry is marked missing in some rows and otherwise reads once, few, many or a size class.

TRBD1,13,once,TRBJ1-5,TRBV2,CASRPGQGVTMNF,TGTGCCAGCAGACCGGGACAGGGTGTGACAATGAATTTT
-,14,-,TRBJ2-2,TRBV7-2,CASSLSLHTGELFF,TGTGCCAGCAGCCTATCCCTTCACACCGGGGAGCTGTTTTTT
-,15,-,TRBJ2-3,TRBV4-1,CASSLQEGGGPAQYF,TGCGCCAGCAGCCTACAAGAGGGAGGGGGGCCCGCGCAGTATTTT
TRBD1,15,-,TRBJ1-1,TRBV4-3,CASSQPNRDRGAAFF,TGCGCCAGCAGCCAGCCGAACCGGGACAGGGGTGCCGCTTTCTTT
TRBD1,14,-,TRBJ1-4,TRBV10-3,CAISPGQGTEKLFF,TGTGCCATCAGCCCCGGACAGGGAACCGAAAAACTGTTTTTT
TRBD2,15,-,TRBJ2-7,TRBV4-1,CASSQGASGISEQYF,TGCGCCAGCAGCCAAGGCGCTAGCGGGATTTCCGAGCAGTACTTC
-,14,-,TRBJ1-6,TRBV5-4,CASSLSGAYSPLHF,TGTGCCAGCAGCTTGTCGGGGGCTTATTCACCCCTCCACTTT
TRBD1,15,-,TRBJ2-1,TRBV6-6,CASSQGESSYNEQFF,TGTGCCAGCAGTCAGGGGGAAAGCTCCTACAATGAGCAGTTCTTC
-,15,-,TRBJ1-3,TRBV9,CASSVALGTGNTIYF,TGTGCCAGCAGCGTAGCTCTGGGGACTGGAAACACCATATATTTT
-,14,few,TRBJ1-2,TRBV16,CASSQSWTNYGYTF,TGTGCCAGCAGCCAATCGTGGACTAACTATGGCTACACCTTC
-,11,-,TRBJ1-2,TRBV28,CASSGNYGYTF,TGTGCCAGCAGTGGAAACTATGGCTACACCTTC
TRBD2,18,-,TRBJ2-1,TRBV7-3,CASSLGGLAGVRDNEQFF,TGTGCCAGCAGCTTAGGAGGACTAGCGGGAGTCAGGGACAATGAGCAGTTCTTC
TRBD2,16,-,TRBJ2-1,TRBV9,CASSARSGSSYNEQFF,TGTGCCAGCAGCGCCAGAAGCGGGAGTTCCTACAATGAGCAGTTCTTC
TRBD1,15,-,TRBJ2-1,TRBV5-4,CASSHPGQGINEQFF,TGTGCCAGCAGCCACCCGGGACAGGGAATCAATGAGCAGTTCTTC
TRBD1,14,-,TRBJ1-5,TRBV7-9,CASSETGGVQPQHF,TGTGCCAGCAGCGAAACAGGGGGAGTACAGCCCCAGCATTTT
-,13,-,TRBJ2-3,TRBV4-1,CASSHIETDTQYF,TGCGCCAGCAGCCATATAGAAACAGATACGCAGTATTTT
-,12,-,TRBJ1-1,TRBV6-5,CASRTQGTEAFF,TGTGCCAGCAGAACCCAAGGGACTGAAGCTTTCTTT
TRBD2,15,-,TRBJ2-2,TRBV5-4,CASSTGLANTGELFF,TGTGCCAGCAGCACAGGACTAGCGAACACCGGGGAGCTGTTTTTT
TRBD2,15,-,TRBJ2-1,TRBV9,CASSVRREVGGEQFF,TGTGCCAGCAGCGTCCGGCGGGAGGTAGGAGGTGAGCAGTTCTTC
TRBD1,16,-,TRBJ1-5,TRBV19,CASRGQALLFNQPQHF,TGTGCCAGTAGGGGACAGGCGCTTCTGTTTAATCAGCCCCAGCATTTT
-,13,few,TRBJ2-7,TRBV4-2,CASSPPVPYEQYF,TGTGCCAGCAGCCCGCCAGTTCCCTACGAGCAGTACTTC
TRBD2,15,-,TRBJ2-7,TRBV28,CASSPSGGYSYEQYF,TGTGCCAGCAGTCCATCGGGGGGTTACTCCTACGAGCAGTACTTC
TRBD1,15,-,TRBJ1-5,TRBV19,CASTRGGNSNQPQHF,TGTGCCAGTACCAGAGGGGGCAATAGCAATCAGCCCCAGCATTTT
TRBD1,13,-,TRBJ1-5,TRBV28,CASSQGQNQPQHF,TGTGCCAGCAGTCAGGGACAGAACCAGCCCCAGCATTTT
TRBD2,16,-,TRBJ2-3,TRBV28,CASSLASGGLTDTQYF,TGTGCCAGCAGCCTTGCTAGCGGGGGACTCACAGATACGCAGTATTTT
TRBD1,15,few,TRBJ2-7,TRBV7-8,CASSIFDRGLGEQYF,TGTGCCAGCAGCATATTCGACAGGGGTTTGGGCGAGCAGTACTTC
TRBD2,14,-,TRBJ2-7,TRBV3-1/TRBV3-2,CASSPRLAGGEQYF,TGTGCCAGCAGCCCCCGACTAGCGGGGGGGGAGCAGTACTTC
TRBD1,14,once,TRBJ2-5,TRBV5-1,CASSTGTGQETQYF,TGCGCCAGCAGCACAGGGACAGGTCAAGAGACCCAGTACTTC
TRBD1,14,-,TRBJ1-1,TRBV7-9,CASSWTGGGTEAFF,TGTGCCAGCAGCTGGACAGGGGGAGGCACTGAAGCTTTCTTT
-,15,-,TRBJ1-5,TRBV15,CATSRDVGARQPQHF,TGTGCCACCAGCAGAGATGTGGGGGCGCGGCAGCCCCAGCATTTT
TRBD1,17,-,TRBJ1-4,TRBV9,CASSAGTGLITNEKLFF,TGTGCCAGCAGCGCCGGGACAGGGTTAATCACTAATGAAAAACTGTTTTTT
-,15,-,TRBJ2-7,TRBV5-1,CASSSEWGSSYEQYF,TGCGCCAGCAGCTCGGAGTGGGGGAGCTCCTACGAGCAGTACTTC
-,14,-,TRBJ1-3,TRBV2,CASSEEHSGNTIYF,TGTGCCAGCAGTGAAGAACACTCTGGAAACACCATATATTTT
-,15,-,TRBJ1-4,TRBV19,CASSIQSRTGEKLFF,TGTGCCAGTAGTATCCAGTCCCGGACGGGTGAAAAACTGTTTTTT
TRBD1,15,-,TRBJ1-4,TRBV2,CASSQGGGTLQKLFF,TGTGCCAGCAGTCAGGGGGGCGGGACTCTGCAAAAACTGTTTTTT
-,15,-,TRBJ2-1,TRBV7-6,CASSRDGSSYNEQFF,TGTGCCAGCAGCCGCGATGGGAGCTCCTACAATGAGCAGTTCTTC
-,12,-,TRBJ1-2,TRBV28,CASSLGRDGYTF,TGTGCCAGCAGTTTGGGGCGTGATGGCTACACCTTC
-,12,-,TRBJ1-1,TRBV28,CASSLRAAKAFF,TGTGCCAGCAGTTTAAGGGCAGCGAAAGCTTTCTTT
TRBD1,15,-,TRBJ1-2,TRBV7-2,CASSFSGGDQWGYTF,TGTGCCAGCAGTTTCTCAGGGGGTGACCAATGGGGCTACACCTTC
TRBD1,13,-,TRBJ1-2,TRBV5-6,CASSQGTGYGYTF,TGTGCCAGCAGCCAAGGGACAGGCTATGGCTACACCTTC
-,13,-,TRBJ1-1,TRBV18,CASSPGGNTEAFF,TGTGCCAGCTCACCGGGAGGGAACACTGAAGCTTTCTTT
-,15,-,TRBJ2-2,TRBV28,CASSGAGFSVGELFF,TGTGCCAGCAGTGGGGCGGGGTTTTCCGTCGGGGAGCTGTTTTTT
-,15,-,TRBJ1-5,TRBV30,CAWTRRFGRDQPQHF,TGTGCCTGGACAAGGAGGTTCGGCAGGGATCAGCCCCAGCATTTT